This TCR beta chain was captured by sequencing in a study of cytomegalovirus exposure and HLA in healthy donors. Study outcomes and limitations: Rarity marked most TCR sequences, yet some public TCRs occurred in many donors. Researchers reported that three CMV-associated chains were confirmed in vitro as CMV antigen-specific. Later work found that TCR association rates differed between HLA loci; DRB1 had the most and HLA-C the fewest.

Concerning this clone itself: What it binds is not known.

The PCR contained 60 Vbeta and 13 Jbeta primers. Data came from immunoSEQ multiplex PCR; TCRdb stores just in-frame clones and leaves some out. The table lists some 190,000 clones, roughly 79% of them singletons. Those who donated were healthy bone marrow donors. The sequencing sample was made of PBMCs. The origin of this receptor is a woman younger than 30 in good health and CMV-seronegative.

CDR3 DNA: TGTGCCAGCAGCTGGAAGCATACGACAGGGAACGAAAAACTGTTTTTT. It specifies CASSWKHTTGNEKLFF. The rearrangement joins TRBV5-4 to TRBJ1-4; 7 bases align to TRBD1. The germline gives CDR1 SGHNT, CDR2 YYREEE (reference sequence). Trimming cost V 3 bases and J 8 bases; bases outside gene matches: 13. CDR3 length: 16 residues. Filled out from reference TRBV5-4 and TRBJ1-4, the complete variable domain reads ETGVTQSPTHLIKTRGQQVTLRCSSQSGHNTVSWYQQALGQGPQFIFQYYREEENGRGNFPPRFSGLQFPNYSSELNVNALELDDSALYLCASSWKHTTGNEKLFFGSGTQLSVL.